The 8 T cell receptor beta chains below were found in one sample sequenced in a study of blood T cells in healthy people across ages. With a J-beta primer mix and a sample-barcoded 5' primer, a second PCR ran about 7 to 12 cycles. Via MiXCR, TCRdb re-called the 5' RACE reads, giving one row per CDR3 protein. Of about a million distinct CDR3 sequences in the sample, 30% to 40% were seen once. Sequencing was performed on blood. These receptors all stem from a man aged 18 to 30 in good health.

The chain carries TRBV27 and TRBJ2-5, with 8 bases lining up with TRBD1. V was clipped by 4 bases and J by 2 bases; unmatched bases: 3. Germline V gives CDR1 MNHEY, CDR2 SMNVEV (reference sequence). The length of the CDR3 is 14 residues. This chain's CDR3 is CASSYRQGQETQYF. Written as DNA, the CDR3 is TGTGCCAGCAGTTACCGACAGGGGCAAGAGACCCAGTACTTC.

This clonotype has more than one count but fewer than ten. The rearrangement uses TRBV6-5 and TRBJ2-1; D may be TRBD2 (5 bases). V gave up 9 bases and J gave up 6 bases, with 15 bases separating them. CDR1 is MNHEY and CDR2 is SVGAGI in the germline V gene. CDR3 size: 13 residues. The CDR3 here is CASRERAVNEQFF. In DNA form, the CDR3 reads TGTGCCAGTCGTGAGAGGGCAGTCAATGAGCAGTTCTTC.

This chain connects TRBV4-2 to TRBJ2-5; TRBD2 aligns across 11 bases. The J call may be incorrect, as the DNA end agrees better with TRBJ2-7. CDR1 and CDR2 (germline): LGHNA, YNFKEQ. CDR3 length: 14 residues. The DNA for the CDR3 is TGTGCCAGCAGCCATACTAGCGGGGGCAACGAGCAGTACTTC. As protein: CASSHTSGGNEQYF.

The V gene is TRBV20-1, the J gene TRBJ2-5, with a possible D match to TRBD1 (6 bases). The CDR3 contains 14 residues. Germline-derived CDR1 and CDR2 are DFQATT and SNEGSKA (reference sequence). Deletions cut 2 bases from V and 4 bases from J, with 14 bases between. In DNA form, the CDR3 reads TGCAGTGCTAGAAGCGCAGGGGTTGGAGAGACCCAGTACTTC. Protein: CSARSAGVGETQYF.

This chain links TRBV27 with TRBJ1-2; D is possibly TRBD1 (6 bases). Trimming removed 4 bases at V and 8 bases at J, with 17 bases between. This CDR3 contains 14 residues. Germline-derived CDR1 and CDR2 are MNHEY and SMNVEV (reference sequence). CDR3 loop: CASSSGQRPSGYTF. In DNA, the CDR3 is TGTGCCAGCAGTTCCGGACAGAGGCCCTCGGGCTACACCTTC.

The chain has TRBV4-3 and TRBJ2-2, with D unclear. Germline values: CDR1 LGHNA, CDR2 YSLEER. This CDR3 has 12 amino acids. V lost 3 bases and J 16 bases, leaving 15 bases between the germline ends. CDR3 region: CASSQGSGRPFF. Here the CDR3 DNA reads TGCGCCAGCAGCCAGGGTTCGGGCCGCCCGTTTTTT.

Worth noting for this clonotype: At one end, the junction sequence differs from germline, possibly due to a read error. The rearrangement links TRBV2 to TRBJ1-6, with D unresolved. Germline-derived CDR1 and CDR2 are SNHLY and FYNNEI. There are 14 residues in the CDR3. The CDR3 bases are TGTGCCGGCAGTGAAAGTCCGAGAAATTCACCCCTCCACTTT. It translates to CAGSESPRNSPLHF.

A word on this clonotype: A junction end diverges from the germline sequence, so it may reflect a read error. The chain is built from TRBV5-1 and TRBJ2-3; weak D call: TRBD1 (5 bases). CDR3 length: 14 amino acids. Germline lookup yields CDR1 SGHRS and CDR2 YFSETQ. CDR3 in amino acids: CASSSGQGSDMQYF. The DNA of the CDR3 is TGCGCCAGCAGCTCCGGTCAGGGATCAGATATGCAGTATTTT.